Reported below is one TCR beta chain. The sample is drawn from a study of blood T cell repertoires in COVID-19. V was trimmed by 5 bases and J by 4 bases, leaving 20 bases between them. Germline V gene lookup returns CDR1 SEHNR and CDR2 FQNEAQ (reference sequence). The CDR3 has 16 amino acids. Sequencing was performed with immunoSEQ multiplex PCR; in TCRdb, only in-frame clones are kept and a portion is missing. This table holds tens of thousands of clones, roughly 71% found once. The chain couples TRBV7-9 to TRBJ1-2; a weak D match, TRBD1 (5 bases). The receptor was isolated from a human donor in a cohort sampled during active COVID-19. The sample comprised peripheral blood. The CDR3 DNA is TGTGCCAGCAGCACCGGGGGGTACGGACCTGGCTATGGCTACACCTTC. Its translation: CASSTGGYGPGYGYTF.